One and the same sample provided the 31 T cell receptor beta chains below, sequenced in a study of tumor-infiltrating lymphocytes in primary liver carcinoma. From 500 ng of total RNA, TCR beta-specific cDNA was reverse-transcribed using a constant-region primer. Researchers made the TCR beta libraries by running three nested multiplex PCR rounds with slightly modified ARM-PCR. The first two PCR rounds used TRBV1-TRBV30 forward primers with a C-beta reverse primer, about 10 cycles each. MiXCR was run by TCRdb on the multiplex PCR reads, yielding one entry per CDR3 protein. The table records roughly 330,000 distinct CDR3 sequences, 65% of them present only once. Unsorted whole blood yielded the blood RNA, and germline DNA was also extracted. Input material: peripheral blood. The source is a man aged 40-50 years with primary liver carcinoma and hepatitis B virus infection.

To note about this clonotype: As the CDR3 is not closed by the conserved phenylalanine or tryptophan, this likely results from a read error. The rearrangement links TRBV4-1 to TRBJ2-7; D might be TRBD2 (6 bases). The CDR3 spans 12 residues. Per the germline V gene, CDR1 is MGHRA and CDR2 is YSYEKL. In DNA, the CDR3 is TGCACCAGCAGCCAAGTGGGAGGCGAGCAGTACCTC. Amino acid sequence: CTSSQVGGEQYL.

About this clonotype itself: A junction end diverges from the germline sequence, so it may reflect a read error. This chain's CDR3 is CVSSRGGQGEDEQFF. CDR3 sequence (DNA): TGTGTCAGCAGTCGCGGGGGACAGGGGGAGGATGAGCAGTTCTTC. The V call is TRBV28, the J call TRBJ2-1; TRBD1 matches 11 bases. The CDR3 covers 15 residues. The germline gives CDR1 MDHEN, CDR2 SYDVKM.

This clonotype has at least ten counts. V is TRBV6-1 and J is TRBJ1-1; the D is unclear. The V end was cut by 6 bases, the J end by 6 bases, with 11 bases between. Germline CDR1 is MNHNS and CDR2 is SASEGT. CDR3 length equals 12 residues. The CDR3 nucleotides are TGTGCCAGCAGATCATGGAGGGCTGAAGCTTTCTTT. It specifies CASRSWRAEAFF.

The V call is TRBV7-9, the J call TRBJ1-1; no clear D gene. This CDR3 has 12 residues. Germline loops: CDR1 SEHNR, CDR2 FQNEAQ (reference sequence). Trimming pared 5 bases from V and 7 bases from J, leaving 11 bases between. The CDR3 sequence: CASSRGQFEAFF. CDR3 in DNA: TGTGCCAGCAGCAGAGGCCAGTTTGAAGCTTTCTTT.

Remarks on this clonotype: One end of the junction varies from germline; a read error may be responsible. This chain joins TRBV11-2 and TRBJ2-1, with 9 nucleotides matching TRBD2. This CDR3 spans 21 amino acids. Germline CDR1 and CDR2: SGHAT and FQNNGV. This chain's CDR3 is CASSPSGLAVKVGSSYNEQFF. The CDR3 DNA reads as TGTGCCAGCAGCCCATCGGGACTAGCTGTTAAGGTGGGGTCCTCCTACAATGAGCAATTCTTC.

At least ten counts were recorded for this clonotype. The DNA for the CDR3 is TGTGCCAGCAGTTTTAGCTCCTACGAGCAGTACTTC. Translated, it gives CASSFSSYEQYF. J is TRBJ2-7 and V is TRBV6-6; D gene ambiguous. This CDR3 contains 12 residues. Trimming took off 4 bases at V and 0 bases at J, with 4 bases between the two ends. In germline, CDR1 is MNHNY, CDR2 SVGAGI (reference sequence).

Points on this clonotype: One junction end disagrees with the germline gene, perhaps due to a read error. The chain combines TRBV13 with TRBJ2-2; the D gene is possibly TRBD1 (6 bases). Looked up from germline, CDR1 is PRHDT and CDR2 is FYEKMQ (reference sequence). This CDR3 region has 13 residues. CDR3 sequence (DNA): TGTGCCAGCAGCGTCGGGACACTCGGGAAGCTGTTTTTT. Protein product: CASSVGTLGKLFF.

This chain connects TRBV6-2 or TRBV6-3 to TRBJ1-2; D remains unclear. The CDR3 consists of 14 residues. The V end was cut by 7 bases, the J end by 7 bases, with 19 bases between. Looked up from germline, CDR1 is MNHEY and CDR2 is SVGEGT. The CDR3 sequence: CASKSPPLTGGYTF. The DNA for the CDR3 is TGTGCCAGCAAAAGCCCCCCCCTGACCGGTGGCTACACCTTC.

To note about this clonotype: A read error may produce the germline difference seen at one junction end. The chain combines TRBV6-5 with TRBJ2-1; 8 bases are a match to TRBD2. The CDR3 extends over 15 amino acids. Germline V CDR1 and CDR2: MNHEY, SVGAGI. The DNA of the CDR3 is TGTGCCGGCAGCCCGGGACTAGTAGTGAGCCATGAGCAGTTCTTC. This translates into CAGSPGLVVSHEQFF.

With respect to this clonotype: A read error is possible here, since a much larger clone lies one base away. Here the CDR3 omits its conserved ending phenylalanine or tryptophan, so a read error is the likely source. The chain combines TRBV28 with TRBJ1-6, with 9 bases fitting TRBD1. This CDR3 region has 14 residues. V was pared by 6 bases and J by 7 bases, with 4 bases of the junction left unmatched. CDR1 is MDHEN and CDR2 is SYDVKM in the germline V gene. The CDR3 sequence: CASSTGQGNSPLHL. Here the CDR3 DNA reads TGTGCCAGCAGCACGGGACAGGGAAATTCACCCCTCCACCTT.

This clonotype was seen repeatedly, ten times or more. In DNA form, the CDR3 reads TGTGCCAGCCAAGGGTTAGCGGGCTCCACAGATACGCAGTATTTT. Translation gives CASQGLAGSTDTQYF. The chain has TRBV7-8 and TRBJ2-3, with TRBD2 matching 7 bases. This CDR3 comprises 15 residues. V was pared by 8 bases and J by 2 bases, with 10 bases of the junction left unmatched. The germline gives CDR1 SGHVS, CDR2 FQNEAQ. The full variable domain, with the rest looked up from reference TRBV7-8 and TRBJ2-3, is GAGVSQSPRYKVAKRGQDVALRCDPISGHVSLFWYQQALGQGPEFLTYFQNEAQLDKSGLPSDRFFAERPEGSVSTLKIQRTQQEDSAVYLCASQGLAGSTDTQYFGPGTRLTVL.

This clonotype was picked up a small number of times. As DNA, the CDR3 is TGTGCCAGCAGACCTAGGACAGGGTCGGCCGGGGAGCTGTTTTTT. Translation gives CASRPRTGSAGELFF. The V and J genes are TRBV7-9 and TRBJ2-2; 8 bases are a match to TRBD1. The CDR3 spans 15 residues. Germline loops: CDR1 SEHNR, CDR2 FQNEAQ (reference sequence). V lost 6 bases and J lost 6; bases outside the gene matches: 9.

The chain carries TRBV6-6 and TRBJ1-5, with 8 bases that match TRBD1. The CDR3 length is 17 residues. The V and J ends lost 2 bases and 1 base, in that order; junction bases with no gene match: 7. Looked up from germline, CDR1 is MNHNY and CDR2 is SVGAGI (reference sequence). In DNA form, the CDR3 reads TGTGCCAGCAGTTACCTGAGGACAGGGTTAAGCAATCAGCCCCAGCATTTT. This sequence encodes CASSYLRTGLSNQPQHF.

This clonotype showed up just once. The germline gene is not matched at one end of the junction; a read error may be the cause. The chain carries TRBV13 and TRBJ2-6, with D uncertain. The length of the CDR3 is 16 residues. Germline assignment: CDR1 PRHDT and CDR2 FYEKMQ (reference sequence). CDR3 nucleotide sequence: TGTGCCAACAGCCCGGAAGGAAATACTGGGGCCAACGTCCTGACTTTC. This gives the protein CANSPEGNTGANVLTF.

The rearrangement uses TRBV5-1 and TRBJ2-7, with D maybe TRBD2 (7 bases). The V gene's germline CDR1 is SGHRS and CDR2 YFSETQ. The CDR3 sequence is 15 residues long. The ends were cut back, 4 bases at V and 0 bases at J, with 14 bases in the middle. CDR3 loop: CASSLLADSSYEQYF. The CDR3, as DNA: TGCGCCAGCAGCCTTCTAGCGGACAGCTCCTACGAGCAGTACTTC.

This clonotype was seen more than once but under ten times. CDR3 sequence: CASSLDRLNNEKLFF. The CDR3 DNA reads TGTGCCAGCAGCTTGGATCGACTGAACAATGAAAAACTGTTTTTT. This sequence joins TRBV7-9 and TRBJ1-4; D unresolved. Trimming removed 3 bases from V and 5 bases from J, with 13 bases in between. Germline CDR1 is SEHNR and CDR2 is FQNEAQ (reference sequence). This CDR3 contains 15 residues.

The chain employs TRBV11-2 and TRBJ2-6; perhaps TRBD1 as D (5 bases). Germline loops: CDR1 SGHAT, CDR2 FQNNGV. The CDR3 length is 17 residues. V lost 5 bases, J lost 19 bases, and 33 bases lay in between. Here the CDR3 DNA reads TGTGCCAGCAGCCGAACCACCGGACGTTCTGGGGCCAACGTCCCTACTTTC. This encodes CASSRTTGRSGANVPTF.

To note about this clonotype: A much larger clone lies a single base off, so this may be a read error. This chain joins TRBV6-6 and TRBJ1-5; TRBD1 is a possible D gene (5 bases). CDR1 and CDR2 (germline): MNHNY, SVGAGI (reference sequence). The CDR3 has 12 amino acids. V shed 6 bases and J shed 9 bases, with 12 bases lying between them. The CDR3 sequence: CASSDSYRPQHF. For the CDR3, the DNA is TGTGCCAGCAGCGACAGTTATCGGCCCCAGCATTTT.

Many counts were recorded for this clonotype. The rearrangement links TRBV6-2 or TRBV6-3 to TRBJ2-7; 7 nucleotides match TRBD2. V was clipped by 2 bases and J by 0 bases; unmatched bases: 4. CDR3 length equals 15 residues. From germline, CDR1 is MNHEY and CDR2 SVGEGT. CDR3 DNA sequence: TGTGCCAGCAGTTACAGCGGGACTAACTCCTACGAGCAGTACTTC. As protein: CASSYSGTNSYEQYF.

This clonotype was seen ten or more times. The chain recombines TRBV6-5 with TRBJ2-5; D possibly corresponds to TRBD2 (7 bases). Germline CDR1 and CDR2: MNHEY and SVGAGI. The CDR3 is made up of 18 amino acids. Trimming took 0 bases from V and 5 from J, leaving 22 bases between them. The CDR3 is CASSYSGISGTTRETQYF. CDR3 in DNA: TGTGCCAGCAGTTACTCGGGTATAAGCGGGACAACGCGTGAGACCCAGTACTTC.

In regard to this clonotype: A much bigger clone sits one base away, suggesting this may be a read error. This chain uses TRBV6-5 with TRBJ2-3, with 12 bases aligning to TRBD2. In germline, CDR1 is MNHEY, CDR2 SVGAGI. The CDR3 length is 16 residues. Trimming removed 6 bases from V and 2 bases from J; junction bases left unmatched: 6. Here the CDR3 DNA reads TGTGCCAGCAGCCCTAGCGGGAGGGCCACCACAGATACGCAGTATTTT. As protein: CASSPSGRATTDTQYF.

V usage is TRBV5-1 and J usage is TRBJ2-7; the D is unclear. V lost 4 bases, J lost 5 bases, and 10 bases lay in between. The CDR3 has 12 amino acids. Germline V CDR1 and CDR2: SGHRS, YFSETQ. The CDR3 loop reads CASSPDGNEQYF. CDR3 nucleotide sequence: TGCGCCAGCAGCCCGGACGGCAACGAGCAGTACTTC. Full variable domain (rest looked up from reference TRBV5-1 and TRBJ2-7): KAGVTQTPRYLIKTRGQQVTLSCSPISGHRSVSWYQQTPGQGLQFLFEYFSETQRNKGNFPGRFSGRQFSNSRSEMNVSTLELGDSALYLCASSPDGNEQYFGPGTRLTVT.

This clonotype appeared many times. The chain combines TRBV11-2 with TRBJ2-1; D remains unclear. The V gene lost 0 bases and the J gene lost 2 bases, with 2 bases spanning the gap. This CDR3 comprises 13 residues. Germline V CDR1 and CDR2: SGHAT, FQNNGV. The CDR3 bases are TGTGCCAGCAGCTTAGACCCCTACAATGAGCAGTTCTTC. This sequence encodes CASSLDPYNEQFF.

This clonotype came up many times. The rearrangement links TRBV6-6 to TRBJ2-7, with 8 bases fitting TRBD1. The ends lost 6 bases at V and 4 bases at J; junction bases unmatched: 8. The CDR3 consists of 14 residues. The germline V gene has CDR1 MNHNY and CDR2 SVGAGI (reference sequence). The CDR3 coding sequence is TGTGCCAGCAGATCCAGGACAGGGCTATACGAGCAGTACTTC. Residues: CASRSRTGLYEQYF.

This sequence joins TRBV5-5 and TRBJ2-5, with TRBD1 identical over 7 bases. This CDR3 has 14 residues. Trimming removed 3 bases from V and 3 bases from J; junction bases left unmatched: 5. Germline V gene data show CDR1 as SGHKS and CDR2 as YYEKEE (reference sequence). CDR3 DNA sequence: TGTGCCAGCAGCTCGACAGGGAGCGAAGAGACCCAGTACTTC. Translated, it gives CASSSTGSEETQYF.

For this clonotype: A single base separates this from a much larger clone, so it may be a read error. The chain combines TRBV6-6 with TRBJ2-3; either TRBD1 or TRBD2 may fit D (5 bases each). The CDR3 covers 18 residues. The germline V and J ends were trimmed by 1 base and 2 bases, with 19 bases remaining between them. Germline-derived CDR1 and CDR2 are MNHNY and SVGAGI (reference sequence). CDR3 region: CASSYLGDSGLATDTQYF. In nucleotides, the CDR3 is TGTGCCAGCAGTTACTTAGGCGATTCGGGGCTTGCCACAGATACGCAGTATTTT.

A note on this clonotype: Being one base from a much bigger clone, this may be a read error. J is TRBJ1-1 and V is TRBV6-2 or TRBV6-3, with no clear D. The CDR3 is 13 residues long. Germline-derived CDR1 and CDR2 are MNHEY and SVGEGT. CDR3 nucleotides: TGTGCCAGCAGTCTAAACGGGCGTCCCGAAGATTTCTTT. Its translation is CASSLNGRPEDFF.

Worth noting for this clonotype: Being one base from a much bigger clone, this may be a read error. The chain joins TRBV12-3 or TRBV12-4 to TRBJ1-1, with D tentatively TRBD1 (6 bases). CDR3 length equals 13 residues. The CDR3 coding sequence is TGTACCAGCAGTTCGGGACAGAACACTGAAGCTTTCTTT. The encoded protein is CTSSSGQNTEAFF.

As regards this clonotype: This may arise from a read error, as a much more abundant clone is one base away. The rearrangement links TRBV4-1 to TRBJ1-2; no clear D gene. Germline CDR1 MGHRA, CDR2 YSYEKL. There are 14 residues in the CDR3. Trimming cost V 4 bases and J 9 bases, with 18 bases left between them. The CDR3 bases are TGCGCCAGCAGCCCGACCGGGATCCTCGGCTGCTACACCTTC. This translates into CASSPTGILGCYTF.

This clonotype was counted at least ten times. This chain uses TRBV6-2 or TRBV6-3 with TRBJ2-7, with 7 positions matching TRBD2. The germline V gene encodes CDR1 MNHEY and CDR2 SVGEGT. The CDR3 has 13 amino acids. After removal of 6 bases from V and 3 bases from J, the junction contained 5 bases not matched to a gene. CDR3 sequence: CASSGRGVYEQYF. CDR3 DNA sequence: TGTGCCAGCAGCGGACGGGGGGTCTACGAGCAGTACTTC.

The J gene is TRBJ1-1, the V gene TRBV12-3 or TRBV12-4; 7 nucleotides agree with TRBD1. The V segment lost 3 bases and the J segment 2 bases; nucleotides outside the gene matches: 9. The CDR3 sequence is 16 residues long. CDR3 region: CASSFWTGLINTEAFF. In DNA, the CDR3 is TGTGCCAGCAGTTTCTGGACAGGATTAATTAACACTGAAGCTTTCTTT.